The sequence of this TCR beta chain was determined in a study of T cells in Graves' hyperthyroidism and ophthalmopathy. Study-wide results and caveats: The model anticipated ophthalmopathy a median around six months pre-onset.

The sample, blood from the first hyperthyroidism diagnosis, precedes any ophthalmopathy symptoms. Each 10 ml fresh peripheral blood draw supplied the PBMCs. The investigators amplified TCR beta CDR3 regions from RNA transcripts. First-round RT-PCR targeting the TCR CDR3 was performed with the HTBI primer set. TCRdb reprocessed the multiplex PCR reads with MiXCR, giving one entry per CDR3 protein. The data hold roughly 260,000 distinct CDR3 sequences, with less than 15% observed a single time. This clonotype has at least ten counts. No antigen is known for it. This CDR3 contains 14 residues. The V end was cut by 5 bases, the J end by 4 bases, with 13 bases between. Germline-derived CDR1 and CDR2 are MDHEN and SYDVKM.

What was sequenced was blood. The chain couples TRBV28 to TRBJ2-3; D could derive from TRBD1 or TRBD2 (5 bases each). The receptor was derived from a woman aged 35 to 49 with Graves' hyperthyroidism that later progressed to Graves' ophthalmopathy. CDR3 sequence reads: CASSPRGRSDTQYF. The CDR3 DNA reads TGTGCCAGCAGTCCCCGGGGACGGTCAGATACGCAGTATTTT.